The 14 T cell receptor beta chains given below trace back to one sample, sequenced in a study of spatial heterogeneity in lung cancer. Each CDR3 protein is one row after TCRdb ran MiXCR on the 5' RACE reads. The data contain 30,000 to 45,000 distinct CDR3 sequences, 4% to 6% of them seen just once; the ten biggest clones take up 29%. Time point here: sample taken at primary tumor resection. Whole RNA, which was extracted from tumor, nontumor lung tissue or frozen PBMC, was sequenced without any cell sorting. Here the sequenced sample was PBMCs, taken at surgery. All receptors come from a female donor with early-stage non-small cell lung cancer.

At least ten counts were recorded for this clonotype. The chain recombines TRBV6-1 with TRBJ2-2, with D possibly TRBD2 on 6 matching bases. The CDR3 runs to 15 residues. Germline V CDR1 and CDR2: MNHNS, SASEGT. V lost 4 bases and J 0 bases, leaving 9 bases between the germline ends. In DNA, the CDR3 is TGTGCCAGCAGTGTGGGGGGACCGAACACCGGGGAGCTGTTTTTT. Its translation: CASSVGGPNTGELFF.

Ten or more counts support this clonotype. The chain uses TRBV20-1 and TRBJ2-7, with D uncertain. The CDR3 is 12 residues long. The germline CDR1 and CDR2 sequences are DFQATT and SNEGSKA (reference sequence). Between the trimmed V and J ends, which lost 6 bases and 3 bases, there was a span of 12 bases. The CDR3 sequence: CSATQLGYEQYF. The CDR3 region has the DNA TGCAGTGCGACCCAGTTAGGCTACGAGCAGTACTTC.

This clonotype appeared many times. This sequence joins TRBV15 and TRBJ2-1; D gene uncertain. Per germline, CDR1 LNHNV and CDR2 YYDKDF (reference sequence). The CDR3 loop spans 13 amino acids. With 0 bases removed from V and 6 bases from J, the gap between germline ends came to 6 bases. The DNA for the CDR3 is TGTGCCACCAGCAGAGAATTGGGCAATGAGCAGTTCTTC. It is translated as CATSRELGNEQFF.

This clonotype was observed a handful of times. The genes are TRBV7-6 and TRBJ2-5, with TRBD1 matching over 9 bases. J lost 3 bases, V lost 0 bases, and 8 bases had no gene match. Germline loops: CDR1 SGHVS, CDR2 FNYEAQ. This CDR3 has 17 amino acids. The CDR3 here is CASSLAIGQGLKETQYF. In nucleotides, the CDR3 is TGTGCCAGCAGCTTAGCGATAGGACAGGGGCTTAAAGAGACCCAGTACTTC.

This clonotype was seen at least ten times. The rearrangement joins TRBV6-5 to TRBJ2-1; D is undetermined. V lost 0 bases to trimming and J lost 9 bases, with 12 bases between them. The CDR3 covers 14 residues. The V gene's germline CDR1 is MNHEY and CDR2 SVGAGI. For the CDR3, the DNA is TGTGCCAGCAGTTACTCGTCTAGGGCGGCTGAGCAGTTCTTC. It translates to CASSYSSRAAEQFF.

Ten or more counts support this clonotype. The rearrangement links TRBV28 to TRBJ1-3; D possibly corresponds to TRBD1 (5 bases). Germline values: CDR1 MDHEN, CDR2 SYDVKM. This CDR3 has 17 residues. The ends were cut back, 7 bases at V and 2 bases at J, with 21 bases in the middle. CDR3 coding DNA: TGTGCCAGCACCACTATCAGTGGGGGATTTACTGGAAACACCATATATTTT. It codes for CASTTISGGFTGNTIYF.

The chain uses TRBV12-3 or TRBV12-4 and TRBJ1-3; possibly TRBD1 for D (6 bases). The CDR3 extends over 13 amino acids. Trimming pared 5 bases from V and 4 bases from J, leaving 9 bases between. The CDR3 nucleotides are TGTGCCAGCAGTCCGGGGGGCGGAAACACCATATATTTT. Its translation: CASSPGGGNTIYF.

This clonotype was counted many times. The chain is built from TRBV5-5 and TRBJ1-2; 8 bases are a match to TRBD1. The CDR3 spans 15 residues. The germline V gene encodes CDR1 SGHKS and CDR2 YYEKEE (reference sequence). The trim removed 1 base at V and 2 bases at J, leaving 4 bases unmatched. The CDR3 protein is CASSLYQGANYGYTF. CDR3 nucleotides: TGTGCCAGCAGCTTGTATCAGGGGGCGAACTATGGCTACACCTTC. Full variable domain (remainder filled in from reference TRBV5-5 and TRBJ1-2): DAGVTQSPTHLIKTRGQQVTLRCSPISGHKSVSWYQQVLGQGPQFIFQYYEKEERGRGNFPDRFSARQFPNYSSELNVNALLLGDSALYLCASSLYQGANYGYTFGSGTRLTVV.

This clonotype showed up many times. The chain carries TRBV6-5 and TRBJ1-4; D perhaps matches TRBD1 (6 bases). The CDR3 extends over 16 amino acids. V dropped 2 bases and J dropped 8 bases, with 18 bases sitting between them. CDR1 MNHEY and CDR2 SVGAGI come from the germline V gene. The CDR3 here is CASSYDGTQAGEKLFF. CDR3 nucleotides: TGTGCCAGCAGTTACGACGGGACACAGGCTGGGGAAAAACTGTTTTTT.

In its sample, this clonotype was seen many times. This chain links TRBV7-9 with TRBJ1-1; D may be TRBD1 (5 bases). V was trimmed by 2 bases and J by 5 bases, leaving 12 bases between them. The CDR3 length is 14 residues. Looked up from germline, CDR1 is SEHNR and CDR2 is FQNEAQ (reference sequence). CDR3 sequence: CASSLHGGVTEAFF. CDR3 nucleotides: TGTGCCAGCAGCTTACACGGAGGGGTAACTGAAGCTTTCTTT.

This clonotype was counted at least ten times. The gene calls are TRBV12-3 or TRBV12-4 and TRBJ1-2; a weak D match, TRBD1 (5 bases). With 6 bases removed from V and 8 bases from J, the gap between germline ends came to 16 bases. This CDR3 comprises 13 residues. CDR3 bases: TGTGCCAGCAGCCCACTCCGGGGGAGAGGCTACACCTTC. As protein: CASSPLRGRGYTF.

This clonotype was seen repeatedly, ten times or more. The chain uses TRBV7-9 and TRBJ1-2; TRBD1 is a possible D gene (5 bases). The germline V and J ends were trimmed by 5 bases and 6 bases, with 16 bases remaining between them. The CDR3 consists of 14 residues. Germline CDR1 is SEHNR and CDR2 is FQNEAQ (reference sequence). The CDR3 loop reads CASSPQGARNGYTF. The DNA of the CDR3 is TGTGCCAGCAGCCCCCAAGGGGCGAGGAATGGCTACACCTTC.

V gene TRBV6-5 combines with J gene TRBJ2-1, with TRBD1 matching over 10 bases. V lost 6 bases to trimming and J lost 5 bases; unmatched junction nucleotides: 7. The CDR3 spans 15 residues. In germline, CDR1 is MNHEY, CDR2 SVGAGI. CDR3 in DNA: TGTGCCAGCAGGGCGCCCGGGACAGGGGACAATGAGCAGTTCTTC. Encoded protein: CASRAPGTGDNEQFF.

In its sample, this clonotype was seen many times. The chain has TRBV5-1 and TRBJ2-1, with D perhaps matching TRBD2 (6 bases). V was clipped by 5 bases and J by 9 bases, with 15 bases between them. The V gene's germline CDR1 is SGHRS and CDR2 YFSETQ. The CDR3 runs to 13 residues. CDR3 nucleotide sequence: TGCGCCAGCAGTCACGGGGGAAGAAGTGAGCAGTTCTTC. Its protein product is CASSHGGRSEQFF.